This TCR beta chain originates from a study of blood T cells in healthy people across ages. Across the whole study: About one barcoded beta molecule per two T cells came from capture by template switching.

CDR3 length: 14 residues. V lost 0 bases and J lost 9, with 13 bases in between. The V gene's germline CDR1 is SGDLS and CDR2 YYNGEE. Using a J-beta primer mix together with a sample-barcoded 5' primer, a second PCR was run for about 7 to 12 cycles. Researchers report that a template-switch adaptor with 12 random nucleotides tagged each cDNA molecule. TCRdb reprocessed the 5' RACE reads with MiXCR, giving one entry per CDR3 protein. Here the sample spans 910,000 or so distinct CDR3 sequences, roughly half being singletons. Of note for this clonotype: Its antigen is not identified.

Study-wide findings and caveats: Long-lived donors had more naive CD4+ cells and higher diversity than aged donors.

Sequenced material: blood. The source of this sequence is a woman aged 55-70 years in good health. The chain carries TRBV9 and TRBJ2-1; the D gene is possibly TRBD2 (5 bases). In DNA form, the CDR3 reads TGTGCCAGCAGCGTAGGGTCCCATCGGGGTGAGCAGTTCTTC. This codes for CASSVGSHRGEQFF. The variable domain in full, completed from reference TRBV9 and TRBJ2-1, reads DSGVTQTPKHLITATGQRVTLRCSPRSGDLSVYWYQQSLDQGLQFLIQYYNGEERAKGNILERFSAQQFPDLHSELNLSSLELGDSALYFCASSVGSHRGEQFFGPGTRLTVL.